This T cell receptor (beta chain) was captured in a study of PD-1 blockade in classical Hodgkin lymphoma. Time point in this sample: newly diagnosed, previously untreated cHL patient sample. Magnetic negative selection of thawed PBMCs was the method by which CD4+ T cells were purified. Between the trimmed V and J ends, which lost 1 base and 0 bases, there was a span of 7 bases. The length of the CDR3 is 15 residues. Per germline, CDR1 SEHNR and CDR2 FQNEAQ (reference sequence). Clones were read by immunoSEQ multiplex PCR, and TCRdb kept only the in-frame ones, dropping some. Here the sample spans just over 15,000 clones, 86% being singletons.

Source material: CD4+ T cells from blood. The clonotype was recovered from a human donor with classical Hodgkin lymphoma. J is TRBJ1-3 and V is TRBV7-9; D unresolved. CDR3 nucleotide sequence: TGTGCCAGCAGCTTAGTAAAGGACTCTGGAAACACCATATATTTT. Its protein is CASSLVKDSGNTIYF.